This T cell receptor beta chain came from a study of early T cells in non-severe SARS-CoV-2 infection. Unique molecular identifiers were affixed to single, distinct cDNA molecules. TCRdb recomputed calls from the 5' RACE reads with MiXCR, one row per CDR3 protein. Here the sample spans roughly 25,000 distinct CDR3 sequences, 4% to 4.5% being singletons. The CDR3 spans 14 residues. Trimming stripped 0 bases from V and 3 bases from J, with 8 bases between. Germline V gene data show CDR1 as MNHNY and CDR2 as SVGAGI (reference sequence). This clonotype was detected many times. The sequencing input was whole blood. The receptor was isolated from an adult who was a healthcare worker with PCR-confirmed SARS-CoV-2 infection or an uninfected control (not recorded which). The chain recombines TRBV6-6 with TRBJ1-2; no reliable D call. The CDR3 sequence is CASSYSFWDYGYTF. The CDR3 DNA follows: TGTGCCAGCAGTTACTCGTTCTGGGACTATGGCTACACCTTC.